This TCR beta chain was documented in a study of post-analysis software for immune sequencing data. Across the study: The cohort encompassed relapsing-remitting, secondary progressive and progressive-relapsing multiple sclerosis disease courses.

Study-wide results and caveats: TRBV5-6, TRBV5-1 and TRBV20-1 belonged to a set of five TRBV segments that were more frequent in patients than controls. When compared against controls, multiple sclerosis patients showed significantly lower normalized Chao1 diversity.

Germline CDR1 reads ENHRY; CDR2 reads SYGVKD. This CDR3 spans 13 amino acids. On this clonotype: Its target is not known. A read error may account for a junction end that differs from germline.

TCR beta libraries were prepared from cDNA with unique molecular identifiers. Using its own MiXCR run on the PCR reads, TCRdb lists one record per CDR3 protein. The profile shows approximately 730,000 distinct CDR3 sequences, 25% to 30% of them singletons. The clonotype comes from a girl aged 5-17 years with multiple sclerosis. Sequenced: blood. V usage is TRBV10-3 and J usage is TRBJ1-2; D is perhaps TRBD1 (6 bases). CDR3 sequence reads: CAIGEGHNYGYTF. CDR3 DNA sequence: TGTGCCATCGGTGAGGGACACAACTATGGCTACACCTTC.